These 5 T cell receptor beta chains originate from one sample sequenced in a study of low-dose radiotherapy and immunotherapy resistance in tumors. Both TCRalpha and TCRbeta chains were reverse transcribed with V-gene-specific primers. The authors ran around 20 PCR cycles to amplify TCRs with a constant-region primer and V-primer adapter. Each CDR3 protein is one row after TCRdb ran MiXCR on the reads. The profile shows tens of thousands of distinct CDR3 sequences, approximately 26% of them singletons. Specified time point: before trial treatment. Specimen: PBMCs, collected before treatment. The source of these receptors is a male donor with prostate cancer.

V usage is TRBV5-1 and J usage is TRBJ2-1; TRBD2 is a possible D gene (5 bases). The V and J ends lost 3 bases and 7 bases respectively, with 8 bases between them. Germline V CDR1 and CDR2: SGHRS, YFSETQ. The CDR3 has 12 residues. The CDR3 nucleotides read TGCGCCAGCAGCTCGGGAACAAATGAGCAGTTCTTC. Translation: CASSSGTNEQFF.

This rearrangement joins TRBV12-3 or TRBV12-4 to TRBJ2-1, with 9 positions matching TRBD2. The CDR3 loop spans 18 amino acids. V shed 4 bases and J 0 bases; nucleotides not matched to a gene: 10. The chain's CDR3 is CASSSRSSGVSSYNEQFF. As DNA, the CDR3 is TGTGCCAGCAGTTCCAGGTCTAGCGGGGTGAGCTCCTACAATGAGCAGTTCTTC.

The rearrangement links TRBV11-2 to TRBJ2-1; D is perhaps TRBD1 (6 bases). Germline CDR1 reads SGHAT; CDR2 reads FQNNGV. V was cut by 5 bases and J by 6 bases, with 14 bases left in between. This CDR3 region has 14 residues. The CDR3 coding sequence is TGTGCCAGCAGCAAAAACTCAGGGGCCAATGAGCAGTTCTTC. Translating it yields CASSKNSGANEQFF.

This clonotype was seen at least ten times. The CDR3 loop reads CATSRDGASGIVAGANVLTF. The DNA for the CDR3 is TGTGCCACCAGCAGAGATGGGGCTAGCGGGATCGTCGCTGGGGCCAACGTCCTGACTTTC. This chain links TRBV15 with TRBJ2-6; 9 nucleotides match TRBD2. The CDR3 runs to 20 residues. V shed 0 bases, J shed 2 bases, and the junction held 11 bases outside the gene matches. Looked up from germline, CDR1 is LNHNV and CDR2 is YYDKDF (reference sequence).

A note on this clonotype: The limits of the CDR3 on the DNA are not certain, so only TCRdb's listed CDR3 is given. This chain uses TRBV5-1 with TRBJ2-2. The CDR3 is 17 amino acids long, termini counted. Germline CDR1 SGHRS, CDR2 YFSETQ. The CDR3 sequence is CASSSPGLANTGELFFF.